Each of the 25 T cell receptor beta chains below was sequenced from the same sample in a study of siplizumab effects on memory and regulatory T cells. Produced via immunoSEQ multiplex PCR; TCRdb's table is partial and in-frame only. The table lists around 100,000 clones, approximately 92% of them singletons, with roughly 2.8% in the top ten. The specimen was CD4+ T cells sorted from blood. The receptors come from a human donor in good health. Some clones in this sample may be carry-over from other donors' samples.

This chain links TRBV15 with TRBJ2-7; 10 positions agree with TRBD2. The germline CDR1 and CDR2 sequences are LNHNV and YYDKDF (reference sequence). CDR3 length: 16 amino acids. With V trimmed by 0 bases and J by 2 bases, 4 bases remained unmatched. Here the CDR3 reads CATSREGLAGAYEQYF. DNA for the CDR3: TGTGCCACCAGCAGAGAGGGGCTAGCGGGGGCCTACGAGCAGTACTTC.

This clone turned up a few times. This chain joins TRBV19 and TRBJ2-1; D call uncertain. Germline V gives CDR1 LNHDA, CDR2 SQIVND (reference sequence). Trimming stripped 5 bases from V and 6 bases from J, with 8 bases between. The CDR3 has 12 amino acids. The CDR3 bases are TGTGCCAGTAGTCTTTACCCCAATGAGCAGTTCTTC. Protein product: CASSLYPNEQFF.

The rearrangement joins TRBV18 to TRBJ2-5; D is undetermined. The CDR3 has 15 residues. The V end was cut by 3 bases, the J end by 0 bases, with 11 bases between. Per the germline V gene, CDR1 is KGHSH and CDR2 is LQKENI. The CDR3 coding sequence is TGTGCCAGCTCACCCGGTGGTAGAGACCAAGAGACCCAGTACTTC. Translation gives CASSPGGRDQETQYF.

V usage is TRBV28 and J usage is TRBJ2-1; 7 nucleotides line up with TRBD2. Germline CDR1 MDHEN, CDR2 SYDVKM. The CDR3 has 13 residues. V lost 11 bases, J lost 7 bases, and 11 bases stayed unmatched. The CDR3 DNA reads as TGTGCCGGTGCGATGGGGGGGTCAAATGAGCAGTTCTTC. Translated, it gives CAGAMGGSNEQFF.

This clone came up many times. The chain couples TRBV5-1 to TRBJ2-2; D is unresolved. The CDR3 extends over 14 amino acids. Germline-derived CDR1 and CDR2 are SGHRS and YFSETQ. The V and J ends lost 5 bases and 2 bases respectively, with 10 bases between them. For the CDR3, the DNA is TGCGCCAGCAGGATTGCCGGAAACACCGGGGAGCTGTTTTTT. Protein: CASRIAGNTGELFF. The entire variable domain, with the rest obtained from reference TRBV5-1 and TRBJ2-2, is as follows: KAGVTQTPRYLIKTRGQQVTLSCSPISGHRSVSWYQQTPGQGLQFLFEYFSETQRNKGNFPGRFSGRQFSNSRSEMNVSTLELGDSALYLCASRIAGNTGELFFGEGSRLTVL.

This clone was seen a handful of times. The rearrangement links TRBV9 to TRBJ1-2; 8 bases fit TRBD1. V gave up 3 bases and J gave up 3 bases; unmatched junction bases: 13. CDR1 and CDR2 from the germline V gene are SGDLS and YYNGEE. This CDR3 comprises 17 residues. The CDR3 DNA is TGTGCCAGCAGCGCCGGGACAGGCTTAGACCGGGACTATGGCTACACCTTC. Protein: CASSAGTGLDRDYGYTF.

The rearrangement links TRBV6-1 to TRBJ1-4; D may be TRBD1 (6 bases). The CDR3 is 15 residues long. Between the trimmed V and J ends, which lost 6 bases and 8 bases, there was a span of 19 bases. CDR1 and CDR2 from the germline V gene are MNHNS and SASEGT. The CDR3 protein is CASRLMGGGGEKLFF. In nucleotides, the CDR3 is TGTGCCAGCAGGTTAATGGGAGGGGGAGGAGAAAAACTGTTTTTT.

The V gene is TRBV10-1, the J gene TRBJ2-5, with 13 bases lining up with TRBD2. J was trimmed by 3 bases and V by 7 bases; bases with no gene match: 5. Germline values: CDR1 WNHNN, CDR2 SYGVQD (reference sequence). The CDR3 has 15 amino acids. CDR3 sequence: CASKLAGGIEETQYF. CDR3 coding DNA: TGCGCCAGCAAACTAGCGGGAGGGATAGAAGAGACCCAGTACTTC.

V and J are TRBV5-1 and TRBJ2-5, with 9 positions matching TRBD2. The germline gives CDR1 SGHRS, CDR2 YFSETQ. The ends lost 0 bases at V and 1 base at J; junction bases unmatched: 4. This CDR3 region has 16 residues. The CDR3, as DNA: TGCGCCAGCAGCTTGGGGTCTAGCGGGGCCCAAGAGACCCAGTACTTC. Translating it yields CASSLGSSGAQETQYF.

V gene TRBV7-2 combines with J gene TRBJ2-3; possible D gene TRBD2, 6 bases. CDR1 is SGHTA, CDR2 FQGNSA, per germline. This CDR3 comprises 15 residues. The V end lost 1 base, the J end lost 2 bases, and 10 bases lay between the germline ends. CDR3 nucleotide sequence: TGTGCCAGCAGCTTAGGGACTACCTTCACAGATACGCAGTATTTT. This codes for CASSLGTTFTDTQYF. The full variable domain, with the rest looked up from reference TRBV7-2 and TRBJ2-3, is GAGVSQSPSNKVTEKGKDVELRCDPISGHTALYWYRQSLGQGLEFLIYFQGNSAPDKSGLPSDRFSAERTGGSVSTLTIQRTQQEDSAVYLCASSLGTTFTDTQYFGPGTRLTVL.

The V and J genes are TRBV18 and TRBJ2-3; D may match TRBD1 or TRBD2 (5 bases each). Germline V lookup: CDR1 KGHSH, CDR2 LQKENI. The ends were cut back, 2 bases at V and 6 bases at J, with 9 bases in the middle. This CDR3 is built from 13 residues. The CDR3 region has the DNA TGTGCCAGCTCACCAAGGGACGAGGATACGCAGTATTTT. It yields the protein CASSPRDEDTQYF.

In the case of this clone: This same CDR3 is encoded by further DNA sequences in the sample. The rearrangement links TRBV28 to TRBJ2-2; the D gene could be TRBD1 or TRBD2 (5 bases each). The CDR3 spans 16 residues. Trimming stripped 3 bases from V and 1 base from J, with 12 bases between. Germline V gives CDR1 MDHEN, CDR2 SYDVKM. The CDR3 DNA follows: TGTGCCAGCAGTTTTGGGGGTCGGGGGAACACCGGGGAGCTGTTTTTT. This translates into CASSFGGRGNTGELFF.

The chain uses TRBV9 and TRBJ2-3; no definite D call. The CDR3 totals 13 residues. V lost 2 bases, J lost 2 bases, and 6 bases lay in between. CDR1 and CDR2 (germline): SGDLS, YYNGEE. CDR3 sequence (DNA): TGTGCCAGCAGCGTGGATCTCACAGATACGCAGTATTTT. As protein: CASSVDLTDTQYF.

The chain employs TRBV11-2 and TRBJ2-1; TRBD2 aligns across 13 bases. Germline V gene sequence: CDR1 SGHAT, CDR2 FQNNGV. This CDR3 has 15 residues. Trimming at V came to 5 bases and at J to 12 bases, leaving 10 bases not matched to a gene. CDR3 amino acids: CASSRTSGSQVRQFF. CDR3 DNA: TGTGCCAGCAGCCGGACTAGCGGGAGTCAAGTTAGGCAGTTCTTC.

CDR3 DNA sequence: TGCAGCGGGCAGGGGGCCTCCTACGAGCAGTACTTC. This gives the protein CSGQGASYEQYF. The rearrangement uses TRBV29-1 and TRBJ2-7; 8 bases line up with TRBD1. In germline, CDR1 is SQVTM, CDR2 ANQGSEA. The CDR3 totals 12 residues. The V and J ends lost 7 bases and 0 bases, in that order; junction bases with no gene match: 2.

V gene TRBV19 combines with J gene TRBJ2-7, with 8 bases aligning to TRBD2. Per germline, CDR1 LNHDA and CDR2 SQIVND (reference sequence). This CDR3 has 17 amino acids. V gave up 4 bases and J gave up 1 base; unmatched junction bases: 12. CDR3 nucleotides: TGTGCCAGTAGTAACCCCATAGGGAGCGGGAGTTCCTACGAGCAGTACTTC. Translation gives CASSNPIGSGSSYEQYF.

This clone was seen just once. The chain carries TRBV7-6 and TRBJ2-3; TRBD2 agrees at 10 bases. The CDR3 covers 18 residues. V gave up 3 bases and J gave up 5 bases; unmatched junction bases: 14. CDR1 is SGHVS, CDR2 FNYEAQ, per germline. The CDR3 reads CASSFPAGLAGEVDTQYF. The CDR3 bases are TGTGCCAGCAGCTTTCCAGCGGGGCTAGCGGGAGAGGTAGATACGCAGTATTTT.

This chain connects TRBV5-1 to TRBJ2-7; the D gene could be TRBD1 or TRBD2 (5 bases each). V was cut by 5 bases and J by 2 bases, with 11 bases left in between. CDR3 length: 13 residues. Germline V CDR1 and CDR2: SGHRS, YFSETQ. This CDR3 reads CASRIGTAYEQYF. CDR3 in DNA: TGCGCCAGCAGGATTGGGACCGCCTACGAGCAGTACTTC.

The rearrangement uses TRBV28 and TRBJ2-2; 8 bases match TRBD2. This CDR3 has 15 amino acids. Per germline, CDR1 MDHEN and CDR2 SYDVKM. Trimming took 6 bases from V and 6 from J; bases not matched to a gene: 9. CDR3 DNA: TGTGCCAGCAGCTCCAGGACTAGCTGGGCCGGGGAGCTGTTTTTT. Protein product: CASSSRTSWAGELFF.

This clone was found once. The chain joins TRBV29-1 to TRBJ2-2; D not resolved. The ends were cut back, 4 bases at V and 8 bases at J, with 14 bases in the middle. This CDR3 is built from 13 residues. CDR1 and CDR2 (germline): SQVTM, ANQGSEA. The CDR3 DNA follows: TGCAGCGTTGGGGATAGGTTTGCTGGGGAGCTGTTTTTT. Translating it yields CSVGDRFAGELFF.

The chain uses TRBV11-1 and TRBJ2-1; 8 bases are shared with TRBD1. Trimming at V came to 5 bases and at J to 9 bases, leaving 6 bases not matched to a gene. Looked up from germline, CDR1 is SGHAT and CDR2 is FQDESV (reference sequence). The CDR3 runs 13 residues. Here the CDR3 DNA reads TGTGCCAGCAGCCTGACAGGGGTAGTTGAGCAGTTCTTC. It translates to CASSLTGVVEQFF.

This rearrangement joins TRBV19 to TRBJ1-5, with a tentative D call TRBD1 (6 bases). Germline loops: CDR1 LNHDA, CDR2 SQIVND (reference sequence). Trimming stripped 7 bases from V and 2 bases from J, with 15 bases between. The CDR3 loop spans 15 amino acids. CDR3 protein: CASKGGGTGNQPQHF. CDR3 DNA sequence: TGTGCCAGTAAGGGGGGGGGCACGGGCAATCAGCCCCAGCATTTT.

The genes are TRBV7-9 and TRBJ1-4; TRBD1 matches at 11 bases. Trimming cost V 3 bases and J 7 bases; bases outside gene matches: 4. This CDR3 is 15 amino acids long. The germline V gene has CDR1 SEHNR and CDR2 FQNEAQ (reference sequence). The CDR3 DNA follows: TGTGCCAGCAGCTTGGACAGGGGGCGTATTGAAAAACTGTTTTTT. Translating gives CASSLDRGRIEKLFF.

The chain carries TRBV2 and TRBJ2-5, with TRBD1 matching over 11 bases. The CDR3 sequence is 13 residues long. The junction had 4 bases not matched to a gene; V was cut back by 8 bases and J by 5 bases. Germline loops: CDR1 SNHLY, CDR2 FYNNEI. The CDR3 region is CASGRDRGETQYF. Written as DNA, the CDR3 is TGTGCCAGCGGACGGGACAGGGGGGAGACCCAGTACTTC.

The chain employs TRBV28 and TRBJ1-1; 9 nucleotides align to TRBD1. The CDR3 extends over 13 amino acids. The trim removed 4 bases at V and 10 bases at J, leaving 7 bases unmatched. The germline V gene has CDR1 MDHEN and CDR2 SYDVKM. The CDR3 DNA reads as TGTGCCAGCAGTTCCGGGGACAGGGCGAGAGCTTTCTTT. Amino acid sequence: CASSSGDRARAFF.